This T cell receptor (beta chain) was observed in a study of T cell changes during pregnancy in multiple sclerosis. As concerns this clone: This same CDR3 is encoded by further DNA sequences in the sample.

J lost 3 bases, V lost 3 bases, and 5 bases had no gene match. Per germline, CDR1 LGHNA and CDR2 YSLEER. This CDR3 has 15 residues. Profiled with immunoSEQ multiplex PCR; TCRdb holds only in-frame clones, not every one. The data contain some 16,000 clones, roughly four fifths of them singletons. This sequence joins TRBV4-3 and TRBJ2-1, with 7 bases that match TRBD1. The clonotype was recovered from a female donor in good health, enrolled as a control in a pregnancy study. The sample in question was CD8+ T cells from peripheral blood mononuclear cells, obtained in the second trimester of pregnancy. CDR3 coding DNA: TGCGCCAGCAGCCAGCGACAGGGAATCTACAATGAGCAGTTCTTC. Translating it yields CASSQRQGIYNEQFF.